The following is a T cell receptor (beta chain) sequence with its context. As yet, its antigen is unknown. These data originate in a study of shared clonotypes between healthy human individuals. Overall study results and limits: Memory subsets had estimated richness that was generally smaller than that of naive subsets.

Donors, healthy HIV-negative adults, lacked recent acute infections or vaccinations. V shed 0 bases and J shed 3 bases, with 12 bases lying between them. The germline gives CDR1 SGHRS, CDR2 YFSETQ. The CDR3 length is 16 residues. Sequencing used immunoSEQ multiplex PCR; TCRdb keeps in-frame clones, though not all of them. The table lists more than 850,000 clones, around 82% of them singletons, with approximately 0.52% in the top ten. The receptor was isolated from a man aged 18 to 35 in good health. Some clones in this sample may be carry-over from other donors' samples. The sample consisted of memory CD4+ T cells from PBMCs. Subset here: CD45RA-negative fraction. The chain has TRBV5-1 and TRBJ2-2; D might be TRBD1 (6 bases). The CDR3: CASSLVGGSDTGELFF. CDR3 DNA sequence: TGCGCCAGCAGCTTGGTAGGGGGTAGTGACACCGGGGAGCTGTTTTTT.